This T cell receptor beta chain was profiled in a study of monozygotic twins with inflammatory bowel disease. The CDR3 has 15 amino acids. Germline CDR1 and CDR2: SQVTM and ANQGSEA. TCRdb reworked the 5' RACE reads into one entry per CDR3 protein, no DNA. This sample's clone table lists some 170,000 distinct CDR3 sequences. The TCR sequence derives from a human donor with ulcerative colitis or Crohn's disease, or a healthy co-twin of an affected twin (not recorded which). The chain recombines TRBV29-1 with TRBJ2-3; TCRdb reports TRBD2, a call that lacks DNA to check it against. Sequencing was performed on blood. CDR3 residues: CSVAVYGGRADTQYF.